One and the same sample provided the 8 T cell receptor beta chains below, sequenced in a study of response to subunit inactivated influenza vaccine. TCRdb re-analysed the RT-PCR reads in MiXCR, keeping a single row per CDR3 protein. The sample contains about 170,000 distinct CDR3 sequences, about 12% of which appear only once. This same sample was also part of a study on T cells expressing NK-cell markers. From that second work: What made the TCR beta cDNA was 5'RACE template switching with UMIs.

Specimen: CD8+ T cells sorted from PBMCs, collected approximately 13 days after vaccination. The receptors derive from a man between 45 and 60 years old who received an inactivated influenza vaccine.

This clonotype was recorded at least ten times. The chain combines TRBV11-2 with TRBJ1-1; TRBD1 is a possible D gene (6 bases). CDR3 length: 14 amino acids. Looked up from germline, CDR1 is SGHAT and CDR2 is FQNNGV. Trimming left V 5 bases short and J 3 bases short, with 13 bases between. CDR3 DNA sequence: TGTGCCAGCAGCCCCCAGGGGTACGACACTGAAGCTTTCTTT. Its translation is CASSPQGYDTEAFF.

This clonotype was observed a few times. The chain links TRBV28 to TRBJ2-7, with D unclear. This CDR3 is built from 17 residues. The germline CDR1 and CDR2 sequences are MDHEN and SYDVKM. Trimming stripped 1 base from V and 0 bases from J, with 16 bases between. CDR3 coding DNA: TGTGCCAGCAGTTTATACGGATACAGTCCCATCTCCTACGAGCAGTACTTC. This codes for CASSLYGYSPISYEQYF.

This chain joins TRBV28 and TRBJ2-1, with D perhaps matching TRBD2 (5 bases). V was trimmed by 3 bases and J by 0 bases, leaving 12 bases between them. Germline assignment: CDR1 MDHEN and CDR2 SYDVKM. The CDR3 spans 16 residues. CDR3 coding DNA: TGTGCCAGCAGTTTGCTGAGCGGCAGCTCCTACAATGAGCAGTTCTTC. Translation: CASSLLSGSSYNEQFF.

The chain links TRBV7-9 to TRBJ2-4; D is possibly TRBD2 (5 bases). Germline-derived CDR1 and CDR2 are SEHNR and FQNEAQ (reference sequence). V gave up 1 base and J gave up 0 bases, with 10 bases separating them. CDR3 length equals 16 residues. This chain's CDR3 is CASSLVGSVAKNIQYF. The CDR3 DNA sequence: TGTGCCAGCAGCTTAGTCGGTAGCGTAGCCAAAAACATTCAGTACTTC.

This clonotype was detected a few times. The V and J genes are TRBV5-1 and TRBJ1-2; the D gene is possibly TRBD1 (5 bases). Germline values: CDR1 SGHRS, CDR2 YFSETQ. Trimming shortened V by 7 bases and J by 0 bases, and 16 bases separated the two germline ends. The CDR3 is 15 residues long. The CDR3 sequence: CASQIWDGTNYGYTF. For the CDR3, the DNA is TGCGCCAGCCAAATTTGGGACGGCACTAACTATGGCTACACCTTC.

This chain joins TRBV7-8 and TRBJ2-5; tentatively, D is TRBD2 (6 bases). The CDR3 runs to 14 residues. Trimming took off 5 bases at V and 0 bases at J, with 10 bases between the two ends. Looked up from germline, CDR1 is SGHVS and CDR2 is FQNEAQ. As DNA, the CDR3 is TGTGCCAGCAGCCCGGGACTTTACCAAGAGACCCAGTACTTC. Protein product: CASSPGLYQETQYF.

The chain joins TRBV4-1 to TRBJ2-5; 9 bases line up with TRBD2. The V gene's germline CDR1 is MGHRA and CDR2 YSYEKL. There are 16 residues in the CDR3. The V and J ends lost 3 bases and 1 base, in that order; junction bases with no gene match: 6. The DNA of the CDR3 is TGCGCCAGCAGCCAGGTAGCGGGAGTCCTCCAAGAGACCCAGTACTTC. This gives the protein CASSQVAGVLQETQYF.

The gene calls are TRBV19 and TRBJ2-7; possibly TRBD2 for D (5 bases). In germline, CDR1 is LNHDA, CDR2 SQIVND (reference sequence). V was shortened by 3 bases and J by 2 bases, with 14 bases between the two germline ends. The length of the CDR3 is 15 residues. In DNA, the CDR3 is TGTGCCAGTAGTATCTCCCGGGAAGGACCCTACGAGCAGTACTTC. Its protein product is CASSISREGPYEQYF.